Given below is one T cell receptor beta chain in context. Only in-frame clones appear in the TCRdb table, and some are missing; sequencing was by immunoSEQ multiplex PCR. Seen here are about 92,000 clones, less than 85% observed once, and the top ten hold over 35%. This CDR3 region has 18 residues. The record originates from a study of blood T cell repertoires in COVID-19. On the study more broadly: Samples of COVID-19 (acute and convalescent) were obtained from the United States, Italy and Spain. The analysed material was cDNA or gDNA that came from T cells, B-cell-depleted T cells, or PBMCs.

The rearrangement uses TRBV21-1 and TRBJ2-2; the table gives TRBD1 as D, unverified against the DNA. TRBV21-1 is termed a pseudogene. The origin of this receptor is a man older than 75 with acute or convalescent COVID-19. The specimen was peripheral blood. The DNA for the CDR3 is TGTGCCAGCAGCAAAGACCGGGACAGGGTCCTACCTATTGGGGAGCTGTTTTTT. Protein product: CASSKDRDRVLPIGELFF.